Following are 20 T cell receptor beta chains from one sample sequenced in a study of T cell responses to AZD1222 COVID-19 vaccine. The protocol was immunoSEQ multiplex PCR, while the TCRdb copy is restricted to in-frame clones and leaves out a portion. This sample has 120,000 to 150,000 clones, with more than 70% found just once. The sample consisted of peripheral blood, taken on day 0 of AZD1222 vaccination. The receptors stem from an adult in good health.

J is TRBJ1-2 and V is TRBV5-4; no definite D call. The germline V gene has CDR1 SGHNT and CDR2 YYREEE (reference sequence). CDR3 size: 15 residues. V lost 0 bases, J lost 7 bases, and 16 bases lay in between. The CDR3 protein is CASSLDPRTALGYTF. Here the CDR3 DNA reads TGTGCCAGCAGCTTGGATCCCCGGACGGCCCTTGGCTACACCTTC.

This rearrangement joins TRBV29-1 to TRBJ2-5; no clear D. V shed 4 bases and J shed 5 bases, with 5 bases lying between them. The CDR3 spans 10 residues. CDR1 and CDR2 from the germline V gene are SQVTM and ANQGSEA. CDR3 in amino acids: CSVVRETQYF. CDR3 bases: TGCAGCGTTGTTAGGGAGACCCAGTACTTC.

The chain has TRBV7-2 and TRBJ2-1; 16 positions match TRBD2. With 6 bases clipped from V and 4 bases from J, the junction kept 6 bases outside the gene matches. CDR1 is SGHTA and CDR2 is FQGNSA in the germline V gene. This CDR3 is built from 17 residues. The CDR3 reads CASSPGLAGGVYNEQFF. CDR3 bases: TGTGCCAGCAGTCCGGGACTAGCGGGAGGGGTATACAATGAGCAGTTCTTC.

The chain couples TRBV19 to TRBJ2-7; TRBD2 matches 12 bases. The CDR3 has 15 amino acids. Germline V gene data show CDR1 as LNHDA and CDR2 as SQIVND (reference sequence). V trimming: 5 bases; J trimming: 3 bases; junction bases outside the gene matches: 5. As DNA, the CDR3 is TGTGCCAGTAGTCCTCGGACTAGCGGGAACTACGAGCAGTACTTC. It encodes CASSPRTSGNYEQYF.

The chain has TRBV4-2 and TRBJ1-1, with D possibly being TRBD1 (5 bases). Trimming took off 5 bases at V and 1 base at J, with 14 bases between the two ends. Germline V gives CDR1 LGHNA, CDR2 YNFKEQ. The CDR3 extends over 15 amino acids. The chain's CDR3 is CASSIIGARNTEAFF. CDR3 coding DNA: TGTGCCAGCAGCATTATCGGGGCGAGGAACACTGAAGCTTTCTTT.

This clone was observed a single time. CDR3 in DNA: TGTGCCAGCTCACCACTGCGAGACACCTCTGGAAACACCATATATTTT. Its translation: CASSPLRDTSGNTIYF. The V gene is TRBV18, the J gene TRBJ1-3; D unresolved. The CDR3 sequence is 16 residues long. CDR1 KGHSH and CDR2 LQKENI come from the germline V gene. V lost 1 base, J lost 0 bases, and 10 bases lay in between.

This chain uses TRBV5-1 with TRBJ2-2; D may match TRBD1 or TRBD2 (5 bases each). The CDR3 is 14 amino acids. Trimming removed 7 bases from V and 6 bases from J, with 16 bases in between. Germline V gene lookup returns CDR1 SGHRS and CDR2 YFSETQ. CDR3 residues: CASHRDGSSGELFF. CDR3 DNA: TGCGCCAGCCACCGGGACGGAAGTTCCGGGGAGCTGTTTTTT.

The rearrangement uses TRBV28 and TRBJ1-2; TRBD1 matches at 8 bases. Germline V gene lookup returns CDR1 MDHEN and CDR2 SYDVKM. After removal of 5 bases from V and 3 bases from J, the junction contained 5 bases not matched to a gene. The CDR3 sequence is 14 residues long. CDR3 coding DNA: TGTGCCAGCAGTATTGGACAGGGCCACTATGGCTACACCTTC. Its protein is CASSIGQGHYGYTF.

The V and J genes are TRBV6-2 or TRBV6-3 and TRBJ2-7; possible D gene TRBD1, 6 bases. Between the trimmed V and J ends, which lost 4 bases and 2 bases, there was a span of 12 bases. The V gene's germline CDR1 is MNHEY and CDR2 SVGEGT. This CDR3 spans 14 amino acids. DNA of the CDR3: TGTGCCAGCAGTTCCCGACAGGCCCCCTACGAGCAGTACTTC. Translated, it gives CASSSRQAPYEQYF.

V and J are TRBV5-1 and TRBJ2-2, with TRBD1 identical over 8 bases. Germline V lookup: CDR1 SGHRS, CDR2 YFSETQ. There are 16 residues in the CDR3. V trimming: 4 bases; J trimming: 4 bases; junction bases outside the gene matches: 9. CDR3 residues: CASSARQGRSTGELFF. The CDR3 coding sequence is TGCGCCAGCAGCGCCCGACAGGGGAGGAGCACCGGGGAGCTGTTTTTT.

The chain combines TRBV27 with TRBJ2-7; 8 bases align to TRBD1. The CDR3 has 14 amino acids. Germline-derived CDR1 and CDR2 are MNHEY and SMNVEV (reference sequence). The J segment lost 5 bases and the V segment lost 8 bases, leaving 11 bases of the junction unmatched. The CDR3 nucleotides are TGTGCCAGCTCCCTCGACGGGACAGGAGACGAGCAGTACTTC. This codes for CASSLDGTGDEQYF.

The rearrangement uses TRBV5-4 and TRBJ1-6; D ambiguous. V dropped 0 bases and J dropped 7 bases, with 8 bases sitting between them. Per germline, CDR1 SGHNT and CDR2 YYREEE (reference sequence). The CDR3 sequence is 14 residues long. The CDR3 reads CASSLDPSNSPLHF. The CDR3 nucleotides are TGTGCCAGCAGCTTGGATCCCTCAAATTCACCCCTCCACTTT.

V gene TRBV6-2 or TRBV6-3 combines with J gene TRBJ2-3, with 7 bases matching TRBD2. The V and J ends lost 6 bases and 7 bases, in that order; junction bases with no gene match: 10. The CDR3 is 14 residues long. The germline CDR1 and CDR2 sequences are MNHEY and SVGEGT. The DNA for the CDR3 is TGTGCCAGCAGCAAGGGAGGGGCGCTGAATACGCAGTATTTT. It yields the protein CASSKGGALNTQYF.

This clone was detected only once. The chain carries TRBV24-1 and TRBJ1-1, with D tentatively TRBD1 (5 bases). The CDR3 has 13 residues. V was cut by 7 bases and J by 1 base, with 9 bases left in between. Germline-derived CDR1 and CDR2 are KGHDR and SFDVKD. The CDR3 reads CATSQTGNTEAFF. The DNA of the CDR3 is TGTGCCACCAGCCAAACAGGGAACACTGAAGCTTTCTTT.

The rearrangement links TRBV9 to TRBJ1-6, with D possibly matching TRBD1 (6 bases). The CDR3 spans 13 residues. Per germline, CDR1 SGDLS and CDR2 YYNGEE. V lost 4 bases and J 10 bases, leaving 12 bases between the germline ends. In DNA form, the CDR3 reads TGTGCCAGCAGCTTTACAGGGCAGTCACCCCTCCACTTT. This encodes CASSFTGQSPLHF.

This clone was counted between two and nine times. V gene TRBV7-9 combines with J gene TRBJ2-2, with no clear D. V was clipped by 8 bases and J by 8 bases, with 18 bases between them. The CDR3 spans 14 residues. Germline CDR1 and CDR2: SEHNR and FQNEAQ (reference sequence). The CDR3 sequence: CASLRWPSTGELFF. CDR3 nucleotides: TGTGCCAGCCTCCGGTGGCCCTCAACGGGGGAGCTGTTTTTT.

The rearrangement uses TRBV28 and TRBJ1-5; 7 bases align to TRBD1. Germline values: CDR1 MDHEN, CDR2 SYDVKM. V shed 6 bases, J shed 4 bases, and the junction held 9 bases outside the gene matches. The CDR3 covers 15 residues. The CDR3: CASSPGGARNQPQHF. CDR3 nucleotides: TGTGCCAGCAGCCCAGGGGGGGCGAGAAATCAGCCCCAGCATTTT.

V is TRBV7-3 and J is TRBJ2-5; a possible D gene is TRBD1 (6 bases). The CDR3 extends over 13 amino acids. Trimming took off 5 bases at V and 6 bases at J, with 13 bases between the two ends. Germline V gene data show CDR1 as SGHTA and CDR2 as FQGTGA. This CDR3 is CASSIPGEQTQYF. CDR3 DNA sequence: TGTGCCAGCAGCATCCCAGGGGAACAGACCCAGTACTTC.

The chain is built from TRBV6-1 and TRBJ1-5; 7 nucleotides agree with TRBD1. This CDR3 is built from 16 residues. The V and J ends lost 2 bases and 4 bases, in that order; junction bases with no gene match: 8. The V gene's germline CDR1 is MNHNS and CDR2 SASEGT. CDR3 DNA sequence: TGTGCCAGCAGTGAACGGGAGGGACAGAAAAATCAGCCCCAGCATTTT. The encoded protein is CASSEREGQKNQPQHF.

CDR3: CASNQGAFETNYGYTF. Written as DNA, the CDR3 is TGTGCCAGCAATCAGGGGGCCTTTGAAACTAACTATGGCTACACCTTC. J is TRBJ1-2 and V is TRBV28; 8 nucleotides match TRBD1. Germline trimming cut 7 bases from V and 0 bases from J; bases unmatched to any gene: 10. This CDR3 has 16 amino acids. CDR1 and CDR2 from the germline V gene are MDHEN and SYDVKM.